Following are 27 T cell receptor beta chains from one sample sequenced in a study of blood T cell dynamics during melanoma immunotherapy. Time point in this sample: week 3, after first cycle of checkpoint inhibitor. The table came from immunoSEQ multiplex PCR; TCRdb's copy has only in-frame clones and leaves some out. This sample yields more than 13,000 clones, of which 92% are seen a single time; 0.92% belongs to the top ten. Sequences were derived from blood, sampled from a patient treated with checkpoint blockade. The receptors shown here come from a human donor with melanoma.

The chain carries TRBV30 and TRBJ1-1; D is unresolved. The CDR3 consists of 13 residues. The ends were cut back, 8 bases at V and 1 base at J, with 14 bases in the middle. The germline CDR1 and CDR2 sequences are GTSNPN and SVGIG (reference sequence). CDR3: CAKKSQRNTEAFF. DNA for the CDR3: TGTGCCAAAAAATCGCAGAGGAACACTGAAGCTTTCTTT.

Regarding this clone: Germline and junction disagree at one end, which may indicate a read error. V usage is TRBV29-1 and J usage is TRBJ2-3, with 7 bases identical to TRBD2. Per germline, CDR1 SQVTM and CDR2 ANQGSEA. CDR3 length: 14 amino acids. The DNA for the CDR3 is TGCAGCGTCGAAGCAGGGAGGGCTCGAGATACGCAGTATTTT. Translation: CSVEAGRARDTQYF.

J is TRBJ2-5 and V is TRBV19; D gene unclear. The germline CDR1 and CDR2 sequences are LNHDA and SQIVND (reference sequence). This CDR3 is built from 13 residues. Trimming took 7 bases from V and 0 from J, leaving 9 bases between them. In nucleotides, the CDR3 is TGTGCCAGTACCCCAACTAACCAAGAGACCCAGTACTTC. Translation: CASTPTNQETQYF.

J is TRBJ1-1 and V is TRBV5-4; maybe TRBD1 (5 bases). V lost 0 bases, J lost 4 bases, and 7 bases lay in between. The CDR3 length is 13 residues. Germline lookup yields CDR1 SGHNT and CDR2 YYREEE (reference sequence). The CDR3, as DNA: TGTGCCAGCAGCTTGGAACAGGTCACTGAAGCTTTCTTT. As protein: CASSLEQVTEAFF. Full variable domain (remainder filled in from reference TRBV5-4 and TRBJ1-1): ETGVTQSPTHLIKTRGQQVTLRCSSQSGHNTVSWYQQALGQGPQFIFQYYREEENGRGNFPPRFSGLQFPNYSSELNVNALELDDSALYLCASSLEQVTEAFFGQGTRLTVV.

This rearrangement joins TRBV6-6 to TRBJ1-1, with 9 bases fitting TRBD1. Germline trimming cut 6 bases from V and 4 bases from J; bases unmatched to any gene: 9. The CDR3 is made up of 15 amino acids. The germline gives CDR1 MNHNY, CDR2 SVGAGI (reference sequence). CDR3 sequence reads: CASRIQGARGTEAFF. In DNA, the CDR3 is TGTGCCAGCAGGATACAGGGGGCGCGGGGCACTGAAGCTTTCTTT.

This CDR3 reads CASSLEAVSYEQYF. The CDR3 bases are TGCGCCAGCAGCTTGGAGGCGGTTTCCTACGAGCAGTACTTC. The chain joins TRBV5-1 to TRBJ2-7; D not resolved. The V and J ends lost 0 bases and 1 base respectively, with 8 bases between them. Germline V gene sequence: CDR1 SGHRS, CDR2 YFSETQ. This CDR3 contains 14 residues.

V gene TRBV6-5 combines with J gene TRBJ1-1; D is uncertain. V shed 2 bases and J shed 2 bases, with 12 bases lying between them. The length of the CDR3 is 15 residues. The V gene's germline CDR1 is MNHEY and CDR2 SVGAGI. The CDR3 sequence: CASSYEGAGNTEAFF. The CDR3 region has the DNA TGTGCCAGCAGTTACGAGGGAGCCGGTAACACTGAAGCTTTCTTT.

This rearrangement joins TRBV6-1 to TRBJ1-5; D ambiguous. Germline V gene data show CDR1 as MNHNS and CDR2 as SASEGT. The V gene lost 2 bases and the J gene lost 11 bases, with 7 bases spanning the gap. This CDR3 spans 11 amino acids. CDR3 loop: CASSEPRAQHF. The CDR3 DNA is TGTGCCAGCAGTGAACCCCGGGCCCAGCATTTT.

V and J are TRBV5-1 and TRBJ2-7; the D gene could be TRBD1 or TRBD2 (5 bases each). The CDR3 length is 16 residues. The germline V gene encodes CDR1 SGHRS and CDR2 YFSETQ. Trimming took 5 bases from V and 7 from J, leaving 25 bases between them. The CDR3 sequence is CASSRRTGQVVGEQYF. In nucleotides, the CDR3 is TGCGCCAGCAGTCGGCGGACGGGGCAGGTGGTAGGGGAGCAGTACTTC.

The chain employs TRBV5-1 and TRBJ2-7, with 9 nucleotides matching TRBD1. The CDR3 consists of 17 residues. The junction had 10 bases not matched to a gene; V was cut back by 0 bases and J by 3 bases. CDR1 SGHRS and CDR2 YFSETQ come from the germline V gene. The CDR3 loop reads CASSLGPGQGKVYEQYF. In nucleotides, the CDR3 is TGCGCCAGCAGCTTGGGCCCGGGACAGGGAAAAGTCTACGAGCAGTACTTC.

The chain carries TRBV27 and TRBJ2-3, with no clear D. There are 13 residues in the CDR3. V gave up 6 bases and J gave up 4 bases, with 11 bases separating them. Germline CDR1 reads MNHEY; CDR2 reads SMNVEV (reference sequence). The DNA for the CDR3 is TGTGCCAGCAGGATGGAACCATCAGATACGCAGTATTTT. Protein product: CASRMEPSDTQYF.

The V call is TRBV6-6, the J call TRBJ2-7; 7 nucleotides match TRBD2. Looked up from germline, CDR1 is MNHNY and CDR2 is SVGAGI (reference sequence). With 5 bases clipped from V and 3 bases from J, the junction kept 7 bases outside the gene matches. The CDR3 extends over 14 amino acids. This chain's CDR3 is CASSGSGKNYEQYF. The CDR3 nucleotides are TGTGCCAGCAGTGGGAGCGGGAAAAACTACGAGCAGTACTTC.

The genes are TRBV11-2 and TRBJ2-5; D is possibly TRBD1 or TRBD2 (5 bases each). Germline V CDR1 and CDR2: SGHAT, FQNNGV. The CDR3 covers 15 residues. Trimming left V 5 bases short and J 2 bases short, with 15 bases between. Here the CDR3 DNA reads TGTGCCAGCAGCCCCGGGACGGCCACACAAGAGACCCAGTACTTC. It is translated as CASSPGTATQETQYF.

The chain is built from TRBV5-1 and TRBJ2-7; 9 nucleotides line up with TRBD2. The trim removed 4 bases at V and 3 bases at J, leaving 8 bases unmatched. The CDR3 consists of 15 residues. Germline CDR1 is SGHRS and CDR2 is YFSETQ. This CDR3 reads CASSARLAAIYEQYF. The CDR3 DNA sequence: TGCGCCAGCAGCGCGCGACTAGCGGCGATCTACGAGCAGTACTTC.

J is TRBJ1-2 and V is TRBV28; D remains ambiguous. The CDR3 totals 13 residues. V was clipped by 3 bases and J by 4 bases, with 9 bases between them. The germline V gene encodes CDR1 MDHEN and CDR2 SYDVKM. The CDR3 coding sequence is TGTGCCAGCAGTTTGGGCAGTTTCTATGGCTACACCTTC. It specifies CASSLGSFYGYTF.

This clone has a single count. The J gene is TRBJ1-2, the V gene TRBV6-5, with D tentatively TRBD1 (6 bases). The CDR3 is 14 residues long. Germline values: CDR1 MNHEY, CDR2 SVGAGI. V dropped 0 bases and J dropped 5 bases, with 10 bases sitting between them. The CDR3 sequence is CASSYSGDKYGYTF. Here the CDR3 DNA reads TGTGCCAGCAGTTACTCGGGGGACAAATATGGCTACACCTTC.

This clone was found once. J is TRBJ2-1 and V is TRBV28; D unclear. Per the germline V gene, CDR1 is MDHEN and CDR2 is SYDVKM. With 1 base removed from V and 11 bases from J, the gap between germline ends came to 15 bases. The CDR3 spans 14 residues. This CDR3 reads CASSLSGPSRKQFF. The CDR3 DNA sequence: TGTGCCAGCAGTTTATCCGGACCCTCCAGGAAGCAGTTCTTC.

The V gene is TRBV4-2, the J gene TRBJ2-2; 14 nucleotides match TRBD2. The CDR3 is 17 amino acids. J gave up 3 bases and V 4 bases, and 4 bases lay outside the gene matches. Germline V gene sequence: CDR1 LGHNA, CDR2 YNFKEQ. The DNA for the CDR3 is TGTGCCAGCAGCCCTCGACTAGCGGGGGGGGACACCGGGGAGCTGTTTTTT. Encoded protein: CASSPRLAGGDTGELFF.

V and J are TRBV12-5 and TRBJ2-1; weak D call: TRBD2 (6 bases). The germline V gene has CDR1 LGHNT and CDR2 FRNRAP. V gave up 1 base and J gave up 5 bases, with 21 bases separating them. The CDR3 loop spans 18 amino acids. CDR3 sequence reads: CASGLAISSGVYHNEQFF. The CDR3 DNA reads as TGTGCTAGTGGTTTGGCGATATCCTCGGGAGTTTACCACAATGAGCAGTTCTTC.

This chain uses TRBV10-3 with TRBJ2-7, with 15 bases lining up with TRBD2. V lost 6 bases to trimming and J lost 6 bases; unmatched junction nucleotides: 3. Germline values: CDR1 ENHRY, CDR2 SYGVKD. The CDR3 loop spans 14 amino acids. The CDR3 bases are TGTGCCATCAGGGGGGGACTAGCGGGAGGCGAGCAGTACTTC. It encodes CAIRGGLAGGEQYF.

The chain carries TRBV5-1 and TRBJ2-3; D unclear. Germline CDR1 reads SGHRS; CDR2 reads YFSETQ. The length of the CDR3 is 15 residues. Trimming shortened V by 0 bases and J by 1 base, and 9 bases separated the two germline ends. The CDR3 spells CASSLVPQRTDTQYF. The CDR3 nucleotides read TGCGCCAGCAGCTTGGTTCCACAGCGCACAGATACGCAGTATTTT.

The chain couples TRBV9 to TRBJ2-7; no clear D gene. This CDR3 spans 14 amino acids. Per germline, CDR1 SGDLS and CDR2 YYNGEE. V was pared by 0 bases and J by 0 bases, with 7 bases between. The CDR3 DNA reads TGTGCCAGCAGCGTAGGCAGCCTCTCCTACGAGCAGTACTTC. This codes for CASSVGSLSYEQYF.

This chain joins TRBV2 and TRBJ1-2, with a possible D match to TRBD1 (6 bases). The CDR3 has 12 amino acids. Trimming cost V 6 bases and J 9 bases, with 14 bases left between them. Per germline, CDR1 SNHLY and CDR2 FYNNEI. CDR3 region: CASSPQGRRYTF. CDR3 nucleotide sequence: TGTGCCAGCAGCCCACAGGGTAGACGCTACACCTTC. The whole variable domain, filled in from reference TRBV2 and TRBJ1-2, reads EPEVTQTPSHQVTQMGQEVILRCVPISNHLYFYWYRQILGQKVEFLVSFYNNEISEKSEIFDDQFSVERPDGSNFTLKIRSTKLEDSAMYFCASSPQGRRYTFGSGTRLTVV.

J is TRBJ1-3 and V is TRBV19; 7 positions match TRBD1. The length of the CDR3 is 15 residues. Per the germline V gene, CDR1 is LNHDA and CDR2 is SQIVND (reference sequence). V was pared by 2 bases and J by 4 bases, with 5 bases of the junction left unmatched. The CDR3 region has the DNA TGTGCCAGTAGTATAAGACAGGGAAAGGGAAACACCATATATTTT. Translation: CASSIRQGKGNTIYF.

V and J are TRBV11-2 and TRBJ2-2, with a possible D match to TRBD1 (6 bases). V lost 4 bases and J 6 bases, leaving 12 bases between the germline ends. In germline, CDR1 is SGHAT, CDR2 FQNNGV. There are 14 residues in the CDR3. The DNA of the CDR3 is TGTGCCAGCAGCTACAGGGTTTCGTCCGGGGAGCTGTTTTTT. This sequence encodes CASSYRVSSGELFF.

The chain is built from TRBV5-1 and TRBJ2-7; 14 positions match TRBD2. Germline-derived CDR1 and CDR2 are SGHRS and YFSETQ. The CDR3 has 16 amino acids. The V segment lost 4 bases and the J segment 4 bases; nucleotides outside the gene matches: 7. The CDR3 DNA follows: TGCGCCAGCAGCGCAGGGACTAGCGGGAGTGGATACGAGCAGTACTTC. Translated: CASSAGTSGSGYEQYF. Combining the CDR3 with reference TRBV5-1 and TRBJ2-7 gives the whole variable domain KAGVTQTPRYLIKTRGQQVTLSCSPISGHRSVSWYQQTPGQGLQFLFEYFSETQRNKGNFPGRFSGRQFSNSRSEMNVSTLELGDSALYLCASSAGTSGSGYEQYFGPGTRLTVT.

This sequence joins TRBV5-6 and TRBJ2-5; the match to TRBD2 covers 9 bases. V trimming: 1 base; J trimming: 7 bases; junction bases outside the gene matches: 17. Germline V gene data show CDR1 as SGHDT and CDR2 as YYEEEE. This CDR3 region has 18 residues. The chain's CDR3 is CASSLRSLQRGDRGTQYF. The CDR3 DNA reads as TGTGCCAGCAGCTTGAGGTCTCTTCAGCGGGGGGATCGTGGGACCCAGTACTTC.